The TCR beta chain described here comes from a study of long-term antiretroviral therapy in people with HIV. The germline CDR1 and CDR2 sequences are MDHEN and SYDVKM. CDR3 length: 12 amino acids. Trimming removed 1 base at V and 10 bases at J, with 10 bases between. Survey level was the resolution at which the v3.0 immunoSEQ assay ran. Profiling relied on immunoSEQ multiplex PCR, and the TCRdb table lists in-frame clones only, not all of them. The sample holds tens of thousands of clones; about 80% are singletons and the top ten take less than 20%. V and J are TRBV28 and TRBJ1-2; D uncertain. Sequenced material: unsorted PBMCs, taken 0.5 years before starting antiretroviral therapy. The sequence came from a man aged 35 to 55 with HIV. CDR3 nucleotide sequence: TGTGCCAGCAGTTTATCCTTCAATAACTACACCTTC. Amino acid sequence: CASSLSFNNYTF.